This TCR beta chain was obtained from a study of OX40 agonist ivuxolimab in advanced cancers. Background on the study: Every 2 weeks, patients got intravenous ivuxolimab at one of six dose levels (0.01-10 mg/kg).

A note on this clone: Its target is unknown.

Using immunoSEQ multiplex PCR, the repertoire was profiled, and TCRdb retains in-frame clones only, with some absent. The data hold around 38,000 clones, with under 85% observed a single time. Study findings and constraints: On average, CD8+ T cells had more expanded clones than CD4+.

From germline, CDR1 is DFQATT and CDR2 SNEGSKA (reference sequence). Trimming left V 3 bases short and J 7 bases short, with 6 bases between. CDR3 length: 11 residues. This chain uses TRBV20-1 with TRBJ1-4; D is uncertain. This TCR was recovered from an adult with an advanced solid tumor such as melanoma, head and neck, liver or kidney cancer. Sequencing used CD4+ or CD8+ T cells sorted from blood, obtained in a trial of the OX40 agonist ivuxolimab. CDR3 in DNA: TGCAGTGCTAGTCTGGGTGAAAAACTGTTTTTT. Amino acids: CSASLGEKLFF.